The T cell receptor (beta chain) under discussion was sequenced for a study of shared clonotypes between healthy human individuals. Germline CDR1 LNHDA, CDR2 SQIVND (reference sequence). This CDR3 comprises 13 residues. V lost 3 bases and J 8 bases, leaving 13 bases between the germline ends. Assay: immunoSEQ multiplex PCR; the TCRdb copy retains only in-frame clones and omits some. The data contain just over 2,000,000 clones, just under 95% of them singletons. This clone was detected only once. As yet, its antigen is unknown. Naive CD8 isolation took CD45RO-negative cells positively selected for CCR7 and excluded terminally differentiated effector memory CD45RA+ cells. Study observations and caveats: Few donors limited the genetic and exposure-history diversity represented.

Sequencing was performed on naive CD8+ T cells sorted from blood. V is TRBV19 and J is TRBJ1-2; D is unclear. The receptor was derived from a man aged 18 to 35 in good health. CDR3 coding DNA: TGTGCCAGTAGTATCGGACCTGCGGGAGGCTACACCTTC. Its translation: CASSIGPAGGYTF.